This T cell receptor (beta chain) came from a study of CD8+CD57+ T cells in acquired aplastic anemia. The overall study: DNA recovered from sorted CD4+ and CD8+ cells had a mean of about 3 ug.

The study's findings and limits: The same twenty-nine CD8+ CDR3 sequences occurred in patients and in controls.

For sequencing, patients were chosen who had shown expansion of CD8+CD57+ cells by flow cytometry. TCR beta VDJ and CDR3 were profiled, and genomic DNA was the template. TCRdb called the reads again in MiXCR, with one record for every CDR3 protein. In the table there are 150,000 to 200,000 distinct CDR3 sequences, 45% to 50% of which are singletons. V shed 5 bases and J shed 5 bases, with 22 bases lying between them. The germline CDR1 and CDR2 sequences are LNHDA and SQIVND (reference sequence). This CDR3 has 16 amino acids. This clonotype showed up many times. Its antigen is currently unknown. This chain uses TRBV19 with TRBJ2-7, with D perhaps TRBD1 or TRBD2 (5 bases each). The sequence came from a human donor with aplastic anemia. Sequencing was done on a sample of sorted CD4+, CD8+, or CD8+CD57+ T cells (not recorded which) from PBMCs. CDR3 sequence: CASSRGGGDGFDEQYF. The CDR3 DNA reads as TGTGCCAGTAGTCGGGGTGGGGGAGACGGATTCGACGAGCAGTACTTC.